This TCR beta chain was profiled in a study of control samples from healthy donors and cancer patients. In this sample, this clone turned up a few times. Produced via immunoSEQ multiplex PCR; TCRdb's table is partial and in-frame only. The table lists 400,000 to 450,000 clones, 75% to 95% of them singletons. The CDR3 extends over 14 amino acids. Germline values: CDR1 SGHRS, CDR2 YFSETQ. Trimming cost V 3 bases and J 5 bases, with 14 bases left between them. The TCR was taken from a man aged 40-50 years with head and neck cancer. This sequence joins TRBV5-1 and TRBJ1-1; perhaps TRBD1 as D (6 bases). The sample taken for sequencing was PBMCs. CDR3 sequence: CASSSDRRGTEAFF. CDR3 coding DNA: TGCGCCAGCAGCTCCGACAGGAGGGGGACTGAAGCTTTCTTT.